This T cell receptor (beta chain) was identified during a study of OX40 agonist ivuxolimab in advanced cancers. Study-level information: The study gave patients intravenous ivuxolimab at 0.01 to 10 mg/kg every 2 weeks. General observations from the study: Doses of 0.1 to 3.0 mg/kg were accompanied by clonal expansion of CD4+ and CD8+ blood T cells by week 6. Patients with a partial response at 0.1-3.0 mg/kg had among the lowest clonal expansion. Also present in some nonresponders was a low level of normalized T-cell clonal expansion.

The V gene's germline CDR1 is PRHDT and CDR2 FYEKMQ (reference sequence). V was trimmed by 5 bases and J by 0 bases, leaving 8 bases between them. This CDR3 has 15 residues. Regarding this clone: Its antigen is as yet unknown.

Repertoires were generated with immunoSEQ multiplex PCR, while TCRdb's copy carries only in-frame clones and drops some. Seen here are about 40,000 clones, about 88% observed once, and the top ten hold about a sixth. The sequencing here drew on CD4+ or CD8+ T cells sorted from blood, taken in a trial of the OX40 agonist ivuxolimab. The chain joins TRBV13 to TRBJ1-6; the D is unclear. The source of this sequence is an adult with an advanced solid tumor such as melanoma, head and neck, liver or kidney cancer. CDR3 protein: CASSHMSSYNSPLHF. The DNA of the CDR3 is TGTGCCAGCAGCCATATGAGCTCCTATAATTCACCCCTCCACTTT. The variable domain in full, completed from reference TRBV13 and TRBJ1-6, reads AAGVIQSPRHLIKEKRETATLKCYPIPRHDTVYWYQQGPGQDPQFLISFYEKMQSDKGSIPDRFSAQQFSDYHSELNMSSLELGDSALYFCASSHMSSYNSPLHFGNGTRLTVT.